The 28 T cell receptor beta chains given below trace back to one sample, sequenced in a study of blood T cell repertoires in COVID-19. Data came from immunoSEQ multiplex PCR; TCRdb stores just in-frame clones and leaves some out. Of roughly 66,000 clones in the sample, roughly 80% were seen once. The source material was peripheral blood. The receptors were gathered from a man in his sixties with acute or convalescent COVID-19.

The gene calls are TRBV7-2 and TRBJ2-3; 15 bases line up with TRBD2. The CDR3 has 19 amino acids. Germline V gene sequence: CDR1 SGHTA, CDR2 FQGNSA. V lost 4 bases, J lost 0 bases, and 8 bases stayed unmatched. The CDR3 bases are TGTGCCAGCAGCTCCAGGACTAGCGGGGGGGTAGCGAGCACAGATACGCAGTATTTT. Translation gives CASSSRTSGGVASTDTQYF. Full variable domain (rest looked up from reference TRBV7-2 and TRBJ2-3): GAGVSQSPSNKVTEKGKDVELRCDPISGHTALYWYRQSLGQGLEFLIYFQGNSAPDKSGLPSDRFSAERTGGSVSTLTIQRTQQEDSAVYLCASSSRTSGGVASTDTQYFGPGTRLTVL.

The chain employs TRBV5-4 and TRBJ1-1; 8 bases map to TRBD1. Germline trimming cut 3 bases from V and 5 bases from J; bases unmatched to any gene: 9. This CDR3 has 15 amino acids. In germline, CDR1 is SGHNT, CDR2 YYREEE (reference sequence). CDR3 in DNA: TGTGCCAGCAGCTCAATCCGGACAGGGATGACTGAAGCTTTCTTT. Its protein is CASSSIRTGMTEAFF.

CDR3: CASSDSTGPTDTQYF. CDR3 nucleotides: TGTGCCAGCAGTGACTCGACAGGACCCACAGATACGCAGTATTTT. The V call is TRBV6-4, the J call TRBJ2-3, with D perhaps matching TRBD1 (6 bases). Per the germline V gene, CDR1 is MRHNA and CDR2 is SNTAGT. The CDR3 is made up of 15 amino acids. Trimming shortened V by 0 bases and J by 2 bases, and 9 bases separated the two germline ends.

This clone was seen a few times. V usage is TRBV2 and J usage is TRBJ1-1; possibly TRBD1 for D (5 bases). The CDR3 contains 14 residues. V was shortened by 7 bases and J by 4 bases, with 16 bases between the two germline ends. Germline CDR1 and CDR2: SNHLY and FYNNEI. CDR3 loop: CASNPLGGGTEAFF. CDR3 nucleotides: TGTGCCAGCAATCCTCTGGGGGGGGGCACTGAAGCTTTCTTT.

To note about this clone: At the DNA level, this CDR3 is encoded by other sequences in the same sample as well. The rearrangement uses TRBV19 and TRBJ1-5; TRBD1 agrees at 7 bases. Germline V gene lookup returns CDR1 LNHDA and CDR2 SQIVND (reference sequence). This CDR3 comprises 14 residues. V was pared by 6 bases and J by 2 bases, with 4 bases of the junction left unmatched. The CDR3 coding sequence is TGTGCCAGTAGCATTGGACAGGGCAATCAGCCCCAGCATTTT. This codes for CASSIGQGNQPQHF.

The rearrangement uses TRBV9 and TRBJ1-5, with 7 bases matching TRBD1. This CDR3 spans 15 amino acids. V lost 1 base to trimming and J lost 7 bases; unmatched junction nucleotides: 8. Germline V CDR1 and CDR2: SGDLS, YYNGEE. This CDR3 reads CASSVNPNRGQPQHF. Written as DNA, the CDR3 is TGTGCCAGCAGCGTAAACCCTAACAGGGGCCAGCCCCAGCATTTT.

This rearrangement joins TRBV5-4 to TRBJ1-1; the match to TRBD1 covers 8 bases. With 4 bases clipped from V and 1 base from J, the junction kept 6 bases outside the gene matches. The CDR3 extends over 15 amino acids. Germline-derived CDR1 and CDR2 are SGHNT and YYREEE (reference sequence). The DNA of the CDR3 is TGTGCCAGCAGCCACCAGACAGGGGAGAACACTGAAGCTTTCTTT. As protein: CASSHQTGENTEAFF.

J is TRBJ1-4 and V is TRBV1; whether TRBD1, the table's D call, matches the DNA was not checked. TRBV1 is a recognized pseudogene. The CDR3 is 22 residues long. CDR3 sequence: CTSSQTRPKPPQGEGSNEKLFF. CDR3 in DNA: TGCACCAGCAGCCAAACTAGACCAAAACCACCACAGGGTGAGGGGAGTAATGAAAAACTGTTTTTT.

This chain connects TRBV6-5 to TRBJ1-5; 8 nucleotides align to TRBD1. The CDR3 spans 15 residues. After removal of 6 bases from V and 6 bases from J, the junction contained 10 bases not matched to a gene. CDR1 and CDR2 from the germline V gene are MNHEY and SVGAGI. In nucleotides, the CDR3 is TGTGCCAGCAGGGAGTGGACAGGGAATTTTCAGCCCCAGCATTTT. Protein product: CASREWTGNFQPQHF.

J is TRBJ2-7 and V is TRBV18, with 7 positions matching TRBD1. The V gene end was trimmed by 4 bases and the J gene end by 3 bases; junction bases not matched to a gene: 6. Germline CDR1 is KGHSH and CDR2 is LQKENI. The CDR3 sequence is 14 residues long. CDR3 DNA sequence: TGTGCCAGCTCACAAGCCGGGACAGTCTACGAGCAGTACTTC. Protein sequence: CASSQAGTVYEQYF.

J is TRBJ1-3 and V is TRBV3-1 (or the pseudogene TRBV3-2); D gene unclear. Germline V gives CDR1 LGHDT, CDR2 YNNKEL (reference sequence). The CDR3 has 16 residues. V was clipped by 1 base and J by 1 base, with 11 bases between them. This CDR3 reads CASSQGGERSGNTIYF. The CDR3 region has the DNA TGTGCCAGCAGCCAAGGGGGAGAAAGGTCTGGAAACACCATATATTTT.

The CDR3 DNA is TGTGCCAGCAGTAAGGGACAGCTCCCCCACATTCAGTACTTC. It codes for CASSKGQLPHIQYF. The chain combines TRBV6-5 with TRBJ2-4; 7 positions match TRBD1. Germline V gene data show CDR1 as MNHEY and CDR2 as SVGAGI. This CDR3 has 14 amino acids. Trimming took 5 bases from V and 8 from J; bases not matched to a gene: 9.

V and J are TRBV6-5 and TRBJ1-1; 11 bases are shared with TRBD1. The germline V gene encodes CDR1 MNHEY and CDR2 SVGAGI. With 1 base clipped from V and 6 bases from J, the junction kept 4 bases outside the gene matches. The CDR3 is 15 residues long. The CDR3 here is CASSYWGQGESEAFF. DNA for the CDR3: TGTGCCAGCAGTTACTGGGGACAGGGGGAATCTGAAGCTTTCTTT.

This chain uses TRBV27 with TRBJ2-1, with 10 bases that match TRBD2. Germline loops: CDR1 MNHEY, CDR2 SMNVEV (reference sequence). With 2 bases clipped from V and 4 bases from J, the junction kept 11 bases outside the gene matches. This CDR3 has 18 residues. As DNA, the CDR3 is TGTGCCAGCAGTTTAAGCGGGGGGGCCCTTGACGATTACAATGAGCAGTTCTTC. Translated: CASSLSGGALDDYNEQFF.

CDR3 region: CASSNHRVPEAFF. CDR3 coding DNA: TGTGCCAGCAGTAACCACAGGGTCCCTGAAGCTTTCTTT. The chain carries TRBV27 and TRBJ1-1; TRBD1 might be the D (6 bases). Germline CDR1 and CDR2: MNHEY and SMNVEV (reference sequence). The CDR3 has 13 amino acids. The V end lost 5 bases, the J end lost 6 bases, and 13 bases lay between the germline ends.

The genes are TRBV3-1 (or the pseudogene TRBV3-2) and TRBJ1-2, with TRBD1 matching over 11 bases. The CDR3 is 18 amino acids. Germline trimming cut 0 bases from V and 7 bases from J; bases unmatched to any gene: 13. From germline, CDR1 is LGHDT and CDR2 YNNKEL (reference sequence). The CDR3 reads CASSQDFLGGQGVSGYTF. DNA for the CDR3: TGTGCCAGCAGCCAAGATTTTCTTGGGGGACAGGGGGTTAGTGGCTACACCTTC.

The J gene is TRBJ1-4, the V gene TRBV3-1 (or the pseudogene TRBV3-2); 7 bases align to TRBD1. J was trimmed by 5 bases and V by 5 bases; bases with no gene match: 8. The CDR3 runs to 15 residues. Germline CDR1 and CDR2: LGHDT and YNNKEL (reference sequence). This CDR3 reads CASSDRDRKNEKLFF. For the CDR3, the DNA is TGTGCCAGCAGCGATCGGGACAGAAAAAATGAAAAACTGTTTTTT.

CDR3: CASSLRGGGRTDTQYF. Here the CDR3 DNA reads TGTGCCAGCAGCTTGCGTGGCGGGGGAAGAACAGATACGCAGTATTTT. The chain combines TRBV5-8 with TRBJ2-3; 7 bases line up with TRBD2. This CDR3 is built from 16 residues. Germline CDR1 SGHTS, CDR2 YDEGEE. V gave up 1 base and J gave up 3 bases; unmatched junction bases: 8.

This chain links TRBV5-1 with TRBJ1-6; no clear D gene. The CDR3 totals 15 residues. CDR1 SGHRS and CDR2 YFSETQ come from the germline V gene. V was shortened by 2 bases and J by 3 bases, with 9 bases between the two germline ends. The DNA for the CDR3 is TGCGCCAGCAGCTTCGTCGCAGGCTATAATTCACCCCTCCACTTT. It translates to CASSFVAGYNSPLHF.

J is TRBJ1-1 and V is TRBV4-2, with 8 bases matching TRBD1. The CDR3 extends over 15 amino acids. CDR1 and CDR2 from the germline V gene are LGHNA and YNFKEQ. Trimming took 0 bases from V and 11 from J; bases not matched to a gene: 11. The CDR3 sequence is CASSQDVSTGARAFF. CDR3 nucleotides: TGTGCCAGCAGCCAAGACGTCTCGACAGGGGCCCGCGCTTTCTTT.

The chain carries TRBV7-2 and TRBJ2-1, with no clear D. CDR3 size: 14 residues. Germline V lookup: CDR1 SGHTA, CDR2 FQGNSA. V dropped 5 bases and J dropped 3 bases, with 11 bases sitting between them. The CDR3 reads CASSPEHDYNEQFF. CDR3 DNA sequence: TGTGCCAGCAGCCCCGAACACGACTACAATGAGCAGTTCTTC.

The gene calls are TRBV30 and TRBJ2-5; 7 nucleotides agree with TRBD1. V lost 0 bases, J lost 1 base, and 2 bases stayed unmatched. Looked up from germline, CDR1 is GTSNPN and CDR2 is SVGIG (reference sequence). The CDR3 has 14 amino acids. In DNA, the CDR3 is TGTGCCTGGAGTGTTACAGGGGTCCAAGAGACCCAGTACTTC. Translation: CAWSVTGVQETQYF.

This clone was counted once. The rearrangement links TRBV5-1 to TRBJ2-2; 11 bases line up with TRBD1. The CDR3 extends over 15 amino acids. CDR1 and CDR2 from the germline V gene are SGHRS and YFSETQ. Trimming removed 4 bases from V and 5 bases from J; junction bases left unmatched: 4. CDR3 sequence reads: CASSAGDRGTGELFF. CDR3 DNA sequence: TGCGCCAGCAGCGCCGGGGACAGGGGGACCGGGGAGCTGTTTTTT.

The rearrangement links TRBV19 to TRBJ1-3; 7 bases map to TRBD1. The CDR3 is 15 residues long. Trimming at V came to 5 bases and at J to 5 bases, leaving 9 bases not matched to a gene. CDR1 and CDR2 from the germline V gene are LNHDA and SQIVND (reference sequence). CDR3 nucleotides: TGTGCCAGTAGTGGCCAGGGGGACCGAAGAAACACCATATATTTT. This codes for CASSGQGDRRNTIYF.

The gene calls are TRBV7-9 and TRBJ2-5; TRBD1 matches 11 bases. The CDR3 covers 15 residues. Germline assignment: CDR1 SEHNR and CDR2 FQNEAQ (reference sequence). V shed 5 bases and J 5 bases; nucleotides not matched to a gene: 7. Written as DNA, the CDR3 is TGTGCCAGCAGCAAGGGACAGGGGGTTCTTGAGACCCAGTACTTC. Translating it yields CASSKGQGVLETQYF.

In its sample, this clone was seen once. The CDR3 protein is CASSLSASLGNTIYF. The CDR3 DNA is TGTGCCAGCAGCTTGTCAGCGAGCCTAGGAAACACCATATATTTT. The J gene is TRBJ1-3, the V gene TRBV5-5; D gene ambiguous. There are 15 residues in the CDR3. Trimming took off 1 base at V and 4 bases at J, with 12 bases between the two ends. Germline-derived CDR1 and CDR2 are SGHKS and YYEKEE (reference sequence).

CDR3: CASSLEVSLLTASGNTIYF. As DNA, the CDR3 is TGTGCCAGCAGCTTAGAAGTCTCCTTATTGACAGCCTCTGGAAACACCATATATTTT. The chain is built from TRBV7-9 and TRBJ1-3, with D maybe TRBD1 (5 bases). In germline, CDR1 is SEHNR, CDR2 FQNEAQ (reference sequence). The germline V and J ends were trimmed by 1 base and 0 bases, with 19 bases remaining between them. The CDR3 covers 19 residues.

This clone was recorded only once. This chain uses TRBV9 with TRBJ2-3, with TRBD2 matching over 8 bases. The ends lost 1 base at V and 2 bases at J; junction bases unmatched: 3. Germline assignment: CDR1 SGDLS and CDR2 YYNGEE. The CDR3 is 15 residues long. The CDR3 reads CASSVSSGPTDTQYF. The CDR3 DNA sequence: TGTGCCAGCAGCGTATCTAGCGGGCCCACAGATACGCAGTATTTT.